The rows below give T cell receptor beta chains drawn from one sample of a study of blood T cell repertoires in COVID-19. Generated by immunoSEQ multiplex PCR, the TCRdb table keeps only in-frame clones and is missing some. Among around 250,000 clones listed, about 87% were seen once. Sequenced input: peripheral blood. All receptors come from a woman aged 70-85 years with COVID-19, enrolled during active disease. The CDR3 runs from the conserved cysteine through the conserved F or W. Each record gives: J gene, CDR3 length, V gene, D gene, clone size, CDR3 DNA, CDR3 protein. A D gene is named only where the DNA matches it firmly. Rows give clone size only sometimes, using once, few, many, or a class for an expanded clone.

>TRBJ1-5|15|TRBV19|.|once
TGTGCCAGTAGTATCGGCCGGGTTGGGAATCAGCCCCAGCATTTT
CASSIGRVGNQPQHF
>TRBJ1-1|12|TRBV11-3|.|.
TGTGCCAGCAGCTTAGGGGGGCCTGAAGCTTTCTTT
CASSLGGPEAFF
>TRBJ2-3|13|TRBV5-6|.|few
TGTGCCAGCAGCTTAAGCGAAACAGATACGCAGTATTTT
CASSLSETDTQYF
>TRBJ2-1|16|TRBV30|TRBD2|.
TGTGCCTGGAGCGTGACCGGGACTAGCGGAGACAATGAGCAGTTCTTC
CAWSVTGTSGDNEQFF
>TRBJ2-7|16|TRBV11-2|TRBD2|.
TGTGCCAGCAGCTTAGAACTAGCGGGGCAGACCTACGAGCAGTACTTC
CASSLELAGQTYEQYF
>TRBJ2-3|15|TRBV6-2/TRBV6-3|TRBD2|.
TGTGCCAGCAGTTACTCAGATAGCGGGACAGATACGCAGTATTTT
CASSYSDSGTDTQYF
>TRBJ1-1|13|TRBV30|.|.
TGTGCCTGGAATCAGGCGAGGAACACTGAAGCTTTCTTT
CAWNQARNTEAFF
>TRBJ1-2|13|TRBV19|.|.
TGTGCCAGTAGTACCCAGAGCGATGTAAGCTACACCTTC
CASSTQSDVSYTF
>TRBJ1-2|13|TRBV28|TRBD1|few
TGTGCCAGCAGTTCTGGACAGGGGAATGGCTACACCTTC
CASSSGQGNGYTF
>TRBJ1-1|15|TRBV7-9|.|.
TGTGCCAGCAGCTTATCAATTATAGAAGACACTGAAGCTTTCTTT
CASSLSIIEDTEAFF
>TRBJ2-3|12|TRBV10-2|.|.
TGCGCCAGCAGTGAGTCTGCGGATACGCAGTATTTT
CASSESADTQYF
>TRBJ1-1|16|TRBV6-1|.|few
TGTGCCAGCAGTGAAGATGGGCGGGTGATGAACACTGAAGCTTTCTTT
CASSEDGRVMNTEAFF
>TRBJ2-3|14|TRBV30|.|.
TGTGCCTGGAGTCAGGCGGGACCCACAGATACGCAGTATTTT
CAWSQAGPTDTQYF
>TRBJ2-1|11|TRBV10-3|TRBD1|.
TGTGCCATCAGACAGGGGGATGAGCAGTTCTTC
CAIRQGDEQFF
>TRBJ2-1|11|TRBV20-1|.|.
TGCAGTGCTGCCCGAGTCAATGAGCAGTTCTTC
CSAARVNEQFF
>TRBJ2-7|13|TRBV4-1|TRBD2|.
TGCGCCACCTCCATCAGCGGGAACTACGAGCAGTACTTC
CATSISGNYEQYF
>TRBJ1-4|14|TRBV27|.|.
TGTGCCAGCCAAGCCTTTGCAACTAATGAAAAACTGTTTTTT
CASQAFATNEKLFF
>TRBJ1-4|15|TRBV9|.|once
TGTGCCAGCAGCGCAAGGGACACAACTAATGAAAAACTGTTTTTT
CASSARDTTNEKLFF
>TRBJ2-2|13|TRBV7-7|.|.
TGTGCTAGCAGCTCAAGCAGGGGCGGGGAGCTGTTTTTT
CASSSSRGGELFF
>TRBJ1-5|16|TRBV6-6|TRBD1|.
TGTGCCAGCAGTTACTCGACGAAGGGGGCCGGGCAGCCCCAGCATTTT
CASSYSTKGAGQPQHF
>TRBJ1-2|13|TRBV7-9|.|.
TGTGCCAGCAGTCACGAGGGGGGGCGAGGCTACACCTTC
CASSHEGGRGYTF
>TRBJ2-1|14|TRBV29-1|TRBD2|.
TGCAGCGTCCTAGCGGGAGGTAACTACAATGAGCAGTTCTTC
CSVLAGGNYNEQFF
>TRBJ1-6|14|TRBV28|.|.
TGTGCCAGTCGGTTAGGACTTGGTGATTCACCCCTCCACTTT
CASRLGLGDSPLHF
>TRBJ1-3|14|TRBV5-1|TRBD1|.
TGCGCCAGCTGCGTAGGGGGCGATGGAAACACCATATATTTT
CASCVGGDGNTIYF
>TRBJ1-2|14|TRBV28|TRBD1|.
TGTGCCAGCAGTTACCTCCGGGACAGCTATGGCTACACCTTC
CASSYLRDSYGYTF
>TRBJ2-1|15|TRBV5-6|TRBD1|once
TGTGCCAGCAGCTGGGACAGCCTCTCCTACAATGAGCAGTTCTTC
CASSWDSLSYNEQFF
>TRBJ1-2|12|TRBV9|.|.
TGTGCCAGCAGCGGAGGTAGTACTGGCTACACCTTC
CASSGGSTGYTF
>TRBJ1-2|13|TRBV5-1|TRBD1|.
TGCGCCAGCAAAAAGGGACAGGGGGGGGGCTACACCTTC
CASKKGQGGGYTF
>TRBJ2-7|14|TRBV19|TRBD1|few
TGTGCCAGTACCCCGGGACAGGGGGCCTACGAGCAGTACTTC
CASTPGQGAYEQYF
>TRBJ1-1|15|TRBV19|TRBD1|once
TGTGCCAGTAGGGACAGGGGGCGAGGGAACACTGAAGCTTTCTTT
CASRDRGRGNTEAFF
>TRBJ2-2|18|TRBV3-1/TRBV3-2|TRBD2|once
TGTGCCAGCAGCCAAGATGGGCTAGCGGGACGCCCGGCCGGGGAGCTGTTTTTT
CASSQDGLAGRPAGELFF
>TRBJ1-1|13|TRBV6-2/TRBV6-3|TRBD1|.
TGTGCCAGCAGTTACCGGGACAGGGTTCGGGCTTTCTTT
CASSYRDRVRAFF
>TRBJ1-3|16|TRBV28|TRBD1|.
TGTGCCAGCAGCCTTCCCACAGGGGGATCTGGAAACACCATATATTTT
CASSLPTGGSGNTIYF
>TRBJ1-1|14|TRBV19|.|.
TGTGCCAGTAGTGTGAGGCAACTGAACACTGAAGCTTTCTTT
CASSVRQLNTEAFF
>TRBJ1-1|14|TRBV7-8|TRBD1|.
TGTGCCAGCAACTTTGACAGGGTTGACACTGAAGCTTTCTTT
CASNFDRVDTEAFF
>TRBJ2-5|14|TRBV19|.|.
TGTGCCAGTAGTATAGTGGCTACGGGAGAGACCCAGTACTTC
CASSIVATGETQYF
>TRBJ2-7|16|TRBV7-9|TRBD1|.
TGTGCCAGCAGCTTACGCGGACAGGGTCCCTCCTACGAGCAGTACTTC
CASSLRGQGPSYEQYF
>TRBJ2-7|12|TRBV5-1|.|.
TGCGCCAGCAGCTCCCTCCTCACTGAGCAGTACTTC
CASSSLLTEQYF
>TRBJ1-3|14|TRBV29-1|TRBD1|.
TGCAGCGTTGGGGACAGGGGTGCCGGAAACACCATATATTTT
CSVGDRGAGNTIYF
>TRBJ2-7|13|TRBV28|TRBD2|.
TGTGCCAGCAGTTCGCGGGAGTGGGACGAGCAGTACTTC
CASSSREWDEQYF
>TRBJ2-3|15|TRBV27|TRBD2|once
TGTGCCAGCAGTTTACTAGCGGGAGCGGAAGATACGCAGTATTTT
CASSLLAGAEDTQYF
>TRBJ2-7|15|TRBV5-5|TRBD1|.
TGTGCCAGCAGCTTGGCTGGGACAGGGACCAACGAGCAGTACTTC
CASSLAGTGTNEQYF
>TRBJ2-7|12|TRBV2|TRBD1|.
TGTGCCAGCAGGGGACAGGGCGACGAGCAGTACTTC
CASRGQGDEQYF
>TRBJ1-1|13|TRBV2|.|.
TGTGCCAGCAGCGCAGGTTTCAACACTGAAGCTTTCTTT
CASSAGFNTEAFF
>TRBJ2-1|14|TRBV5-1|TRBD1|.
TGCGCCAGCACAAGGGACAGTACCTACAATGAGCAGTTCTTC
CASTRDSTYNEQFF
>TRBJ2-7|14|TRBV15|.|.
TGTGCCACCAGCACTCACAGATACTCCTACGAGCAGTACTTC
CATSTHRYSYEQYF
>TRBJ2-7|14|TRBV30|.|few
TGTGCCTGGAGTGTCGGTTCTTCCTTTTACGAGCAGTACTTC
CAWSVGSSFYEQYF
>TRBJ2-1|15|TRBV7-2|TRBD2|.
TGTGCCAGCAGCCCAGCCCAGCGGGAGTGGAATGAGCAGTTCTTC
CASSPAQREWNEQFF
>TRBJ2-2|15|TRBV14|TRBD1|.
TGTGCCAGCAGGAGACAGGGGGCGATCGCCGGGGAGCTGTTTTTT
CASRRQGAIAGELFF
>TRBJ2-7|18|TRBV4-1|TRBD2|.
TGCGCCAGCAGCCAAGACGAGACTAGCGGAATTCCGACGTGGGAGCAGTACTTC
CASSQDETSGIPTWEQYF
>TRBJ2-3|18|TRBV27|TRBD1|.
TGTGCCAGCAGTAGGCGACTCACAGGGGGCTACCACACAGATACGCAGTATTTT
CASSRRLTGGYHTDTQYF
>TRBJ2-1|17|TRBV18|TRBD2|.
TGTGCCAGCTCACCACGTGGGAGGGCCCTTTCCTACAATGAGCAGTTCTTC
CASSPRGRALSYNEQFF
>TRBJ2-4|16|TRBV18|TRBD1|.
TGTGCCAGCTCACCTTCGGGACAGATAGCCAAAAACATTCAGTACTTC
CASSPSGQIAKNIQYF
>TRBJ1-6|14|TRBV15|TRBD1|.
TGTGCCACCAGGGGCGGGACAGGGAATTCACCCCTCCACTTT
CATRGGTGNSPLHF
>TRBJ2-7|15|TRBV20-1|.|few
TGCAGTGCTAGTGGCCGGACAGCGTTCGGGAACGAGCAGTACTTC
CSASGRTAFGNEQYF
>TRBJ1-1|15|TRBV3-1/TRBV3-2|.|few
TGTGCCAGCAGCCAAGTCGCCGGGGGTCAGAGCAAAGCTTTCTTT
CASSQVAGGQSKAFF
>TRBJ1-4|15|TRBV7-2|.|.
TGTGCCAGCAGCTTAGGGACAGCAATATTAGAAAAACTGTTTTTT
CASSLGTAILEKLFF
>TRBJ1-3|17|TRBV4-2|.|.
TGTGCCAGCAGCCAAAAACCGGGGGTAAACTCTGGAAACACCATATATTTT
CASSQKPGVNSGNTIYF
>TRBJ1-2|13|TRBV6-5|.|.
TGTGCCAGCACCACGGGGGGGAGTTATGGCTACACCTTC
CASTTGGSYGYTF
>TRBJ1-5|15|TRBV6-6|TRBD1|.
TGTGCCAGCAGTGACAGGGTCAATAGCAATCAGCCCCAGCATTTT
CASSDRVNSNQPQHF